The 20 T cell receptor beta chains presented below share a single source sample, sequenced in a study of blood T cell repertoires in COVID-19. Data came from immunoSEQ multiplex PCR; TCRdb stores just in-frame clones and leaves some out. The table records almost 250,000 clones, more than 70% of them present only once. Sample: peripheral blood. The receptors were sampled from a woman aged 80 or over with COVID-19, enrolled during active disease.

The CDR3, as DNA: TGTGCCAGCAGCCTAAGACAAAACACTGAAGCTTTCTTT. Amino acid sequence: CASSLRQNTEAFF. The genes are TRBV7-2 and TRBJ1-1; D is unclear. The CDR3 length is 13 residues. Trimming left V 5 bases short and J 2 bases short, with 9 bases between. CDR1 is SGHTA, CDR2 FQGNSA, per germline.

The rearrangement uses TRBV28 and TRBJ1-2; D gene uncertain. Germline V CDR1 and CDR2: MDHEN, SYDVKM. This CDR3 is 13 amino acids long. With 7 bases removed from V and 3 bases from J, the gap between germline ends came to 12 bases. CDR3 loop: CASTLVRDYGYTF. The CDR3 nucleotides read TGTGCCAGCACTCTAGTACGGGACTATGGCTACACCTTC.

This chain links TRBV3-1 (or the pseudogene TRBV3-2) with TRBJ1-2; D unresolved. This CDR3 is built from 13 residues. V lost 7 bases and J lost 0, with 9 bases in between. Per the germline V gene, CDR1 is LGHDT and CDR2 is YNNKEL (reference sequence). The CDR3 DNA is TGTGCCAGCACCTCGGTTCCTAACTATGGCTACACCTTC. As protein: CASTSVPNYGYTF.

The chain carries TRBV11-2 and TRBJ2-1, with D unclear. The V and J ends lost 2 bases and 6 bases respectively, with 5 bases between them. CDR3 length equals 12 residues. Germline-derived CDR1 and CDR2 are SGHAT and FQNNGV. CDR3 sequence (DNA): TGTGCCAGCAGCTTAAACACCAATGAGCAGTTCTTC. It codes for CASSLNTNEQFF.

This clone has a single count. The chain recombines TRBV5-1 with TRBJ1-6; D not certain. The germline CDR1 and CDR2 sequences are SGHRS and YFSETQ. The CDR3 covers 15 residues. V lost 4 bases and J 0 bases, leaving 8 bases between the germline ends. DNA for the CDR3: TGCGCCAGCAGCCTTGGCCTCTCCTATAATTCACCCCTCCACTTT. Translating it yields CASSLGLSYNSPLHF.

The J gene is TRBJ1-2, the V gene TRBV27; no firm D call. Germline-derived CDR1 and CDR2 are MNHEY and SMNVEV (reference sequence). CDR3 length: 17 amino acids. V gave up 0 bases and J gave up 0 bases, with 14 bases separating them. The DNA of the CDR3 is TGTGCCAGCAGTTTATCGTACCCGAGCAACCCTAACTATGGCTACACCTTC. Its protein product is CASSLSYPSNPNYGYTF.

This CDR3 reads CASSQQTGGEVVDTF. The CDR3 DNA reads as TGTGCCAGCAGCCAGCAGACAGGGGGCGAGGTCGTGGACACCTTC. This chain links TRBV16 with TRBJ1-2, with TRBD1 matching 10 bases. Trimming cost V 3 bases and J 12 bases; bases outside gene matches: 13. There are 15 residues in the CDR3. Germline loops: CDR1 KGHSY, CDR2 FQNENV.

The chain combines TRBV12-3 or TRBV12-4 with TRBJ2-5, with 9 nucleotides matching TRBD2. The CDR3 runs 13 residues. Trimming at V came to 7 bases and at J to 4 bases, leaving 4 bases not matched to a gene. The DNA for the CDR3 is TGTGCCAGCAAGGGCGGGGGGGCAGAGACCCAGTACTTC. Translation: CASKGGGAETQYF.

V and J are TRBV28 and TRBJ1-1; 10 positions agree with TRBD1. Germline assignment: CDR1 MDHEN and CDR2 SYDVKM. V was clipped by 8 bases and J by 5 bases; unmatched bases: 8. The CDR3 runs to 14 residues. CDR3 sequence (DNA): TGTGCCAGCGCCTCGGGACAGGGGATGACTGAAGCTTTCTTT. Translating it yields CASASGQGMTEAFF.

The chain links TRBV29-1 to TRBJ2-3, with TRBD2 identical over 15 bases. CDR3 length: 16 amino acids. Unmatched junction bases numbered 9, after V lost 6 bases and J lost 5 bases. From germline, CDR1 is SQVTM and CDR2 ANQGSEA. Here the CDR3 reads CSVMGLAGGMGDTQYF. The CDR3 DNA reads TGCAGCGTGATGGGACTAGCGGGGGGAATGGGAGATACGCAGTATTTT.

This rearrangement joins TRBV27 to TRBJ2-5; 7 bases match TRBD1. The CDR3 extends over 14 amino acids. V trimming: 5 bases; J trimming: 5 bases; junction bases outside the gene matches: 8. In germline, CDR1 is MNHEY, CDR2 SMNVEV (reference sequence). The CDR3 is CASSRRQGRETQYF. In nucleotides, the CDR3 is TGTGCCAGCAGTCGTCGACAGGGCCGGGAGACCCAGTACTTC.

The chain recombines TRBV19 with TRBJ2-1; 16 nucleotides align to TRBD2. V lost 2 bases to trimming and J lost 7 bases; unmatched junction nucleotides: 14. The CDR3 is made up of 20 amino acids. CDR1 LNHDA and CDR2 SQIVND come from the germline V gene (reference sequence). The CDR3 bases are TGTGCCAGTAGTATAATGTACTACGGGACTAGCGGGGGGGCTAGGAATGAGCAGTTCTTC. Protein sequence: CASSIMYYGTSGGARNEQFF.

CDR3 region: CASSETGTYGYTF. The CDR3, as DNA: TGTGCCAGCAGTGAGACAGGGACCTATGGCTACACCTTC. V gene TRBV28 combines with J gene TRBJ1-2, with 7 bases identical to TRBD1. This CDR3 contains 13 residues. The ends lost 5 bases at V and 4 bases at J; junction bases unmatched: 4. CDR1 is MDHEN and CDR2 is SYDVKM in the germline V gene.

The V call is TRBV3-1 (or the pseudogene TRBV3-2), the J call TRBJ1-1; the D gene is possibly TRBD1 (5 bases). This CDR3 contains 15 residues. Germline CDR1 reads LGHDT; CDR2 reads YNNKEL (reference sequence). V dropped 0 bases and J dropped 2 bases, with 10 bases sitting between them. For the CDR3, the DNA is TGTGCCAGCAGCCAAGATAGGGGTATCAACACTGAAGCTTTCTTT. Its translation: CASSQDRGINTEAFF.

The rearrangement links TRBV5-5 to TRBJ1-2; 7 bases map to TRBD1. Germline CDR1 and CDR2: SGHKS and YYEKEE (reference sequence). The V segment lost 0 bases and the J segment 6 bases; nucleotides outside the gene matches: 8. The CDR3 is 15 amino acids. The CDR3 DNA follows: TGTGCCAGCAGCTTGGACGTCAGGGGGGACGATGGCTACACCTTC. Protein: CASSLDVRGDDGYTF.

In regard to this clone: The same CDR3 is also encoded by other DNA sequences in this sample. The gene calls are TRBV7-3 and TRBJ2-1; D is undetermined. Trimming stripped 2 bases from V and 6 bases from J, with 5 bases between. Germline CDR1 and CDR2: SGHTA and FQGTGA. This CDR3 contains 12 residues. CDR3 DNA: TGTGCCAGCAGCTTACCGGGCAATGAGCAGTTCTTC. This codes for CASSLPGNEQFF.

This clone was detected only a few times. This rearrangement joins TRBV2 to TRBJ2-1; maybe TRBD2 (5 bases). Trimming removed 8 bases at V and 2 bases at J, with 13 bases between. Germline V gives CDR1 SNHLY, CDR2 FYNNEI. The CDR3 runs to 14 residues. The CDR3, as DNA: TGTGCCAGCTCGAGGGCCTCTCCCTACAATGAGCAGTTCTTC. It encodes CASSRASPYNEQFF.

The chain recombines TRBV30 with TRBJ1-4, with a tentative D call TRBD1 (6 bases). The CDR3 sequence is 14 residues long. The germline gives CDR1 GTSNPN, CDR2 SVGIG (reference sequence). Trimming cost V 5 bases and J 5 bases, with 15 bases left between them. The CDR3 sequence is CAWQIGGGNEKLFF. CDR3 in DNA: TGTGCCTGGCAAATAGGGGGGGGAAATGAAAAACTGTTTTTT.

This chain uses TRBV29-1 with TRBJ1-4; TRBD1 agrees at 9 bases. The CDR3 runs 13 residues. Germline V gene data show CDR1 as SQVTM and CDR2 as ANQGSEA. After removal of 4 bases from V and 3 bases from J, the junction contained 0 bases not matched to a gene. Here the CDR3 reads CSVGDRANEKLFF. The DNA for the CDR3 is TGCAGCGTTGGGGACAGGGCTAATGAAAAACTGTTTTTT.

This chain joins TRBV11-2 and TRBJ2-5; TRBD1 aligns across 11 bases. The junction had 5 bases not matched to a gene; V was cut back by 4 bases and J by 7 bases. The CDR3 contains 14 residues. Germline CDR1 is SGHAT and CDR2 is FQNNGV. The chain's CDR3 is CASSSGQGAATQYF. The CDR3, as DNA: TGTGCCAGCAGCTCAGGACAGGGGGCAGCGACCCAGTACTTC.